Listed below are T cell receptor beta chains from one sample, sequenced in a study of blood T cell repertoires in COVID-19. Libraries were prepared by immunoSEQ multiplex PCR; TCRdb keeps only in-frame clonotypes and omits some of them. This sample has over 55,000 clones, with about 80% found just once. The sample consisted of peripheral blood. The receptors here all came from a man aged 50 to 60 with COVID-19, enrolled during active disease. CDR3s include the opening cysteine and the closing phenylalanine or tryptophan. D genes are given only for firm matches. Expanded clones get a size class; other rows say once, few or many, or leave the size out.

J gene	D gene	clone size	V gene	CDR3 DNA	CDR3 protein
TRBJ2-3	TRBD2	-	TRBV18	TGTGCCAGCTCACCGGGGGAGGGTCCAGATACGCAGTATTTT	CASSPGEGPDTQYF
TRBJ2-7	-	-	TRBV19	TGTGCCAGTAGTATGATTTCGGGGATAGGCTACGAGCAGTACTTC	CASSMISGIGYEQYF
TRBJ1-1	TRBD1	-	TRBV19	TGTGCCAGTAGTTCATCGACAGGGTTGAACACTGAAGCTTTCTTT	CASSSSTGLNTEAFF
TRBJ1-1	-	-	TRBV7-9	TGTGCCAGCAGGTCGACAGGAACGAACACTGAAGCTTTCTTT	CASRSTGTNTEAFF
TRBJ2-7	TRBD2	-	TRBV6-5	TGTGCCAGCAGTTACTCGGACAGCGGGAGCCACGAGCAGTACTTC	CASSYSDSGSHEQYF
TRBJ1-5	-	-	TRBV19	TGTGCCAGTAGTATAGTCCCAGGGGCCCATTTATTCCAGCATTTT	CASSIVPGAHLFQHF
TRBJ2-2	TRBD2	few	TRBV9	TGTGCCAGCAGCGCCGAACTAGCGGGAGGGCGTGACACCGGGGAGCTGTTTTTT	CASSAELAGGRDTGELFF
TRBJ2-7	TRBD1	medium-sized	TRBV15	TGTGCCACCAGCGCCGGGACAGGGGAGTACGAGCAGTACTTC	CATSAGTGEYEQYF
TRBJ1-1	-	once	TRBV5-1	TGCGCCAGCAGCCTTGCCGGGACAAGGAGCACTGAAGCTTTCTTT	CASSLAGTRSTEAFF
TRBJ2-5	-	-	TRBV18	TGTGCCAGCTCACAGGCGACGGGAGCCCAGGAGACCCAGTACTTC	CASSQATGAQETQYF
TRBJ2-1	-	-	TRBV9	TGTGCCAGCAGCCTACGGGCTAGCCAGAGCTCCTACAATGAGCAGTTCTTC	CASSLRASQSSYNEQFF
TRBJ1-1	-	-	TRBV28	TGTGCCAGCAGTCCCTCCGGGACACCGAACACTGAAGCTTTCTTT	CASSPSGTPNTEAFF
TRBJ2-7	-	-	TRBV27	TGTGCCAGCAGTTTATCGGGGGCGGAAGAGCAGTACTTC	CASSLSGAEEQYF
TRBJ2-7	-	-	TRBV5-6	TGTGCCAGCAGCTTCAGGGGAGCGGGACCGTGGGAGCAGTACTTC	CASSFRGAGPWEQYF
TRBJ2-7	TRBD2	few	TRBV6-5	TGTGCCAGCAGTTCGGGCCGGGAGGGCAGTGAGCAGTACTTC	CASSSGREGSEQYF
TRBJ1-5	-	-	TRBV10-3	TGTGCCATCAGTGAGTCTCGGCAGGGAAGTCAACCCCAGCATTTT	CAISESRQGSQPQHF
TRBJ1-4	-	-	TRBV14	TGTGCCAGCAGCCAAAGACGACAGCGGGATGAAAAACTGTTTTTT	CASSQRRQRDEKLFF
TRBJ2-7	-	-	TRBV25-1	TGTGCCAGCAGTGAGACAGCCGCCTACGAGCAGTACTTC	CASSETAAYEQYF
TRBJ2-3	TRBD2	-	TRBV28	TGTGCCAGCAGCCCTACGACTAGCGGGAGGGCAGATACGCAGTATTTT	CASSPTTSGRADTQYF
TRBJ1-1	TRBD1	-	TRBV6-5	TGTGCCAGCAAAAAGACAGGGCTGAACACTGAAGCTTTCTTT	CASKKTGLNTEAFF
TRBJ1-2	TRBD1	-	TRBV6-2/TRBV6-3	TGTGCCAGCAGCTCGGACAGGAGTCGGGGCTACACCTTC	CASSSDRSRGYTF
TRBJ2-7	TRBD2	-	TRBV7-9	TGTGCCAGCAGCTTAATCGGGGGGGCATCCTACGAGCAGTACTTC	CASSLIGGASYEQYF
TRBJ1-1	-	few	TRBV6-5	TGTGCCAGCAGTCCCCAAGGAGGAGGGCGCACTGAAGCTTTCTTT	CASSPQGGGRTEAFF
TRBJ2-5	TRBD2	-	TRBV27	TGTGCCAGCAGAAGCGGGGCCCAACAAGAGACCCAGTACTTC	CASRSGAQQETQYF
TRBJ1-2	-	few	TRBV6-5	TGTGCCAGCAGTTCAACAGGTGGTAACTATGGCTACACCTTC	CASSSTGGNYGYTF
TRBJ2-1	-	once	TRBV5-1	TGCGCCAGCAGCCCCGACGGGGACTCCTACAATGAGCAGTTCTTC	CASSPDGDSYNEQFF
TRBJ2-5	TRBD1	-	TRBV6-5	TGTGCCAGCAGTCCAAGGACAGGGGTAGAGACCCAGTACTTC	CASSPRTGVETQYF
TRBJ2-5	TRBD1	-	TRBV4-1	TGCGCCAGCAGCCAAGAGTGGCCCGGGACAGGGGGGGAGACCCAGTACTTC	CASSQEWPGTGGETQYF
TRBJ2-5	TRBD1	-	TRBV25-1	TGTGCCAGCAGATCAGGGGGCGCAGAAGAGACCCAGTACTTC	CASRSGGAEETQYF
TRBJ2-3	-	-	TRBV27	TGTGCCAGCAGTTCGCCCGGAGATACGCAGTATTTT	CASSSPGDTQYF
TRBJ1-1	-	-	TRBV28	TGTGCCAGCAGCCGCCGGGGGGTCAACACTGAAGCTTTCTTT	CASSRRGVNTEAFF
TRBJ1-2	TRBD1	-	TRBV29-1	TGCAGCGTTTCTCCGGGACAGGGGAATGGCTACACCTTC	CSVSPGQGNGYTF
TRBJ2-3	-	once	TRBV24-1	TGTGCCACCAGTGACCCACAGGGACCAGATACGCAGTATTTT	CATSDPQGPDTQYF
TRBJ1-1	TRBD1	-	TRBV14	TGTGCCAGCAGCTTCGGGACAGGGAACACTGAAGCTTTCTTT	CASSFGTGNTEAFF
TRBJ2-3	TRBD2	-	TRBV11-3	TGTGCCAGCAGCCCGGGGGGGTCGACTGGCACAGATACGCAGTATTTT	CASSPGGSTGTDTQYF
TRBJ2-3	TRBD1	-	TRBV7-2	TGTGCCAGCACCCTGGAAGGGACAGTTCGGGTAGGGGATACGCAGTATTTT	CASTLEGTVRVGDTQYF
TRBJ2-3	-	-	TRBV7-9	TGTGCCAGCAGTCCTCCCCTGGGCCGATCCACAGATACGCAGTATTTT	CASSPPLGRSTDTQYF
TRBJ2-2	TRBD2	-	TRBV6-4	TGTGCCAGCAGAGTCGGGACTACCAACGGGGAGCTGTTTTTT	CASRVGTTNGELFF
TRBJ2-1	-	-	TRBV5-1	TGCGCCAGTAGGGCACTAGGGATTGAGCAGTTCTTC	CASRALGIEQFF
TRBJ2-7	TRBD1	-	TRBV7-6	TGTGCCAGCAGCTTATCAACCGGGACAGGGGTGAGCTCCTACGAGCAGTACTTC	CASSLSTGTGVSSYEQYF
TRBJ2-2	TRBD1	-	TRBV24-1	TGTGCCACCAGTGATTTTGGGGGACAGGGTGTCTCCGGGGAGCTGTTTTTT	CATSDFGGQGVSGELFF
TRBJ2-3	TRBD2	-	TRBV5-1	TGCGCCAGCAGCTTGGGGCTAGCGGGAGGTACCACAGATACGCAGTATTTT	CASSLGLAGGTTDTQYF
TRBJ2-5	TRBD2	-	TRBV11-3	TGTGCCAGCAGCTCGACCGGGACTAGCGGGACCCAGTACTTC	CASSSTGTSGTQYF
TRBJ2-5	TRBD1	-	TRBV7-9	TGTGCCAGCAGCTTAGTAGGACAGGGGCCCCATGAGACCCAGTACTTC	CASSLVGQGPHETQYF
TRBJ2-3	TRBD2	-	TRBV2	TGTGCCAGCAGTGAAGCTAGGGGAGCGGGAGGGCCAAGGGATACGCAGTATTTT	CASSEARGAGGPRDTQYF
TRBJ1-2	-	-	TRBV27	TGTGCCAGCAGTTTTAGGGGTACCTATGGCTACACCTTC	CASSFRGTYGYTF
TRBJ2-7	TRBD2	-	TRBV7-2	TGTGCCAGCACCTTGGGCGCTAGCGGAACCTACGAGCAGTACTTC	CASTLGASGTYEQYF
TRBJ2-7	TRBD2	-	TRBV19	TGTGCCAGTAGTACCGTCTCTAGCGGATCCTACGAGCAGTACTTC	CASSTVSSGSYEQYF
TRBJ1-1	-	-	TRBV9	TGTGCCAGCAGCGCCGACATGAACCTCGGTGAAGCTTTCTTT	CASSADMNLGEAFF
TRBJ1-3	-	-	TRBV30	TGTGCCTGGAGTGCCGATCTTTGGCAGGCGGGCAGATCTGGAAACACCATATATTTT	CAWSADLWQAGRSGNTIYF
TRBJ1-1	-	-	TRBV7-2	TGTGCCAGCAGCTTGCTCCGCGGTAACACTGAAGCTTTCTTT	CASSLLRGNTEAFF
TRBJ2-3	TRBD1	-	TRBV3-1/TRBV3-2	TGTGCCAGCAGCCAGGGACAGGGGCATGTAGATACGCAGTATTTT	CASSQGQGHVDTQYF
TRBJ2-7	TRBD2	-	TRBV5-4	TGTGCCAGCAGCCTACCGGGACTAGCGGGGGGCCCTTCCTACGAGCAGTACTTC	CASSLPGLAGGPSYEQYF
TRBJ2-3	TRBD2	-	TRBV3-1/TRBV3-2	TGTGCCAGCAGCCCGGGACTAGCGGATCCCAAAGGGGCAGATACGCAGTATTTT	CASSPGLADPKGADTQYF
TRBJ2-5	-	-	TRBV5-6	TGTGCCAGCAGCTTGGCAGGGGTGGAGACCCAGTACTTC	CASSLAGVETQYF
TRBJ1-1	TRBD1	-	TRBV4-1	TGCGCCAGCAGCCACTCCCCCTCAGGGGGGTGGGTGAACACTGAAGCTTTCTTT	CASSHSPSGGWVNTEAFF
TRBJ2-7	-	-	TRBV6-5	TGTGCCAGCAGTTCGAGTTCCTACGAGCAGTACTTC	CASSSSSYEQYF